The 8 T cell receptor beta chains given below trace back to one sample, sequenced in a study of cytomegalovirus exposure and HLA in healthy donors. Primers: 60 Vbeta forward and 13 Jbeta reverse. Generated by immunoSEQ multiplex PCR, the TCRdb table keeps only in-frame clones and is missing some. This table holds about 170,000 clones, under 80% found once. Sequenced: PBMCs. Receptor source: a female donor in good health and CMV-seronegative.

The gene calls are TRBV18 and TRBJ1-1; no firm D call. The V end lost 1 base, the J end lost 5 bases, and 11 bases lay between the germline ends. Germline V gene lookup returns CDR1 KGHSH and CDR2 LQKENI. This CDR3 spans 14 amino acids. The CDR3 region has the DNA TGTGCCAGCTCACCACTTTACAGCCGGACTGAAGCTTTCTTT. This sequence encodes CASSPLYSRTEAFF.

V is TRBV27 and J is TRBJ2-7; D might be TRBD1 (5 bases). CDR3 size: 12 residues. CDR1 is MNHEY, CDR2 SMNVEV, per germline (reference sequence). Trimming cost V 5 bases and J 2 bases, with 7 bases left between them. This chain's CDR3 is CASSGAAYEQYF. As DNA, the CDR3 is TGTGCCAGCAGTGGGGCGGCCTACGAGCAGTACTTC.

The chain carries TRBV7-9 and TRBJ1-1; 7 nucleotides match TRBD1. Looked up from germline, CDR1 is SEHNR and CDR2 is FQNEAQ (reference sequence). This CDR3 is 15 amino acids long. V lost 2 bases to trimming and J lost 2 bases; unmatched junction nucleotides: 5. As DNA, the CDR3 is TGTGCCAGCAGCTTACAGGGGACAGTTAACACTGAAGCTTTCTTT. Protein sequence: CASSLQGTVNTEAFF.

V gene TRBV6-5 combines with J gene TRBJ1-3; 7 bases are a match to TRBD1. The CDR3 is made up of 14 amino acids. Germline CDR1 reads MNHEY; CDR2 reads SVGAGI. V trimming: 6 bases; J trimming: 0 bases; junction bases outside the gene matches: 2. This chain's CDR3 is CASRRQGSGNTIYF. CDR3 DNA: TGTGCCAGCAGACGACAGGGCTCTGGAAACACCATATATTTT.

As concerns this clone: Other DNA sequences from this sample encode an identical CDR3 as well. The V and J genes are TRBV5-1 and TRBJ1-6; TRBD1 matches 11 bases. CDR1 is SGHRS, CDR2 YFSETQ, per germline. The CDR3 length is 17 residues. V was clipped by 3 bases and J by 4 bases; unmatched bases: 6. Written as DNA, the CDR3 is TGCGCCAGCAGCTCCTCCGGGACAGGGGGTTATAATTCACCCCTCCACTTT. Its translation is CASSSSGTGGYNSPLHF.

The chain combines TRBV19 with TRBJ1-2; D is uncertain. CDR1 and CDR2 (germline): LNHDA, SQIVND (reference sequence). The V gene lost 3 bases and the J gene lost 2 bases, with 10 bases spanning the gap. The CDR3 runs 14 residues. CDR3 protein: CASSIHGKNYGYTF. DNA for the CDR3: TGTGCCAGTAGTATTCACGGGAAGAACTATGGCTACACCTTC.

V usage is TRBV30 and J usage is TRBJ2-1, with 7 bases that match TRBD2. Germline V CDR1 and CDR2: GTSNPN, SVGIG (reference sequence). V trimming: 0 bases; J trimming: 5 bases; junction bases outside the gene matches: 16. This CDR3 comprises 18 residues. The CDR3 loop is CAWSVSRSREHINNEQFF. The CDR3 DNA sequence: TGTGCCTGGAGTGTTTCTAGGTCGCGGGAGCATATCAACAATGAGCAGTTCTTC.

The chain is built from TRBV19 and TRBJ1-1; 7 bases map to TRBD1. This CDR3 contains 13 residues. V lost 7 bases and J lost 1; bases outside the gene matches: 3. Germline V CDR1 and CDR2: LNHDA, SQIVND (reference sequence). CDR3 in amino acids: CASTDRTNTEAFF. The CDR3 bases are TGTGCCAGTACGGACAGGACGAACACTGAAGCTTTCTTT.